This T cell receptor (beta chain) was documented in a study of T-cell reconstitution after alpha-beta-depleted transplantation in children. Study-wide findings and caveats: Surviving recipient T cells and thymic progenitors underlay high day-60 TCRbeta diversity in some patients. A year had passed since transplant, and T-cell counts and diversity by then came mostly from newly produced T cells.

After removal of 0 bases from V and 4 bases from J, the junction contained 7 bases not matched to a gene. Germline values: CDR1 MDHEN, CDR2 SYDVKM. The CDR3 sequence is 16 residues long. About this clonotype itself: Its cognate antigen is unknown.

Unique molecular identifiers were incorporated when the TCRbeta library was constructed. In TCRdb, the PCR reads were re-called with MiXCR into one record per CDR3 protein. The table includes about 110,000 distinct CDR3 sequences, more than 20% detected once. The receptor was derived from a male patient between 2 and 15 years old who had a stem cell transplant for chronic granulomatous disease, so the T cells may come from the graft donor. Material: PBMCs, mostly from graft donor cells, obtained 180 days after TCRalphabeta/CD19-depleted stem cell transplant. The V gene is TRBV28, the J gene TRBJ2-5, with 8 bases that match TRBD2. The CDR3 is CASSLWSSGSGETQYF. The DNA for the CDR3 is TGTGCCAGCAGTTTATGGTCAAGCGGGAGTGGAGAGACCCAGTACTTC.